These 30 T cell receptor beta chains share one sample of origin, sequenced in a study of blood T cell repertoires in COVID-19. Assay used: immunoSEQ multiplex PCR; TCRdb lists only in-frame clones, some missing. The sample carries 200,000 or so clones, around 89% recorded once. Sequenced material: PBMCs or T cells enriched from blood (not recorded which). The receptors were sampled from a woman between 40 and 50 years old with acute COVID-19.

The rearrangement joins TRBV2 to TRBJ1-2, with 7 bases lining up with TRBD1. The CDR3 consists of 15 residues. The V gene's germline CDR1 is SNHLY and CDR2 FYNNEI. The trim removed 2 bases at V and 4 bases at J, leaving 7 bases unmatched. The CDR3 bases are TGTGCCAGCAGTGAACTCAGTGGGACAGCCTATGGCTACACCTTC. Its protein product is CASSELSGTAYGYTF.

This clone was seen only once. This chain joins TRBV2 and TRBJ1-1; no reliable D call. The CDR3 spans 12 residues. V dropped 7 bases and J dropped 5 bases, with 11 bases sitting between them. CDR1 is SNHLY, CDR2 FYNNEI, per germline. CDR3 bases: TGTGCCAGCACCCCGACGGGGACTGAAGCTTTCTTT. This sequence encodes CASTPTGTEAFF.

The rearrangement links TRBV6-1 to TRBJ1-5; tentative D call: TRBD1 (6 bases). Trimming pared 1 base from V and 2 bases from J, leaving 9 bases between. Germline CDR1 reads MNHNS; CDR2 reads SASEGT. The CDR3 extends over 15 amino acids. The CDR3 DNA follows: TGTGCCAGCAGTGAAGGGGACAATCGCAATCAGCCCCAGCATTTT. Translation: CASSEGDNRNQPQHF.

The genes are TRBV6-1 and TRBJ1-4, with 9 bases lining up with TRBD1. V trimming: 3 bases; J trimming: 8 bases; junction bases outside the gene matches: 7. The CDR3 spans 15 residues. The germline V gene has CDR1 MNHNS and CDR2 SASEGT. In DNA form, the CDR3 reads TGTGCCAGCAGTGAGGAGGGACAGGGAGGAGAAAAACTGTTTTTT. Protein: CASSEEGQGGEKLFF.

The chain uses TRBV5-1 and TRBJ1-2, with D perhaps matching TRBD1 (6 bases). V was pared by 4 bases and J by 6 bases, with 19 bases between. CDR1 is SGHRS and CDR2 is YFSETQ in the germline V gene. The CDR3 has 15 residues. The CDR3 DNA sequence: TGCGCCAGCAGCGTTGGAGGGGGGGCGAGTAATGGCTACACCTTC. Residues: CASSVGGGASNGYTF.

This clone was seen a few times. The chain is built from TRBV18 and TRBJ1-2, with TRBD1 as a possible D gene (6 bases). Germline CDR1 and CDR2: KGHSH and LQKENI. V dropped 6 bases and J dropped 8 bases, with 22 bases sitting between them. The length of the CDR3 is 15 residues. In nucleotides, the CDR3 is TGTGCCAGCTCCGTAAGACAGGCCCCCCGGGACGGCTACACCTTC. Translating gives CASSVRQAPRDGYTF. Combining the CDR3 with reference TRBV18 and TRBJ1-2 gives the whole variable domain NAGVMQNPRHLVRRRGQEARLRCSPMKGHSHVYWYRQLPEEGLKFMVYLQKENIIDESGMPKERFSAEFPKEGPSILRIQQVVRGDSAAYFCASSVRQAPRDGYTFGSGTRLTVV.

The chain joins TRBV2 to TRBJ1-3; D ambiguous. V gave up 2 bases and J gave up 2 bases, with 4 bases separating them. The CDR3 contains 13 residues. Germline-derived CDR1 and CDR2 are SNHLY and FYNNEI. DNA for the CDR3: TGTGCCAGCAGTGAACCTGCTGGAAACACCATATATTTT. Translating it yields CASSEPAGNTIYF.

V usage is TRBV7-2 and J usage is TRBJ2-5; D is undetermined. CDR1 is SGHTA and CDR2 is FQGNSA in the germline V gene. V was cut by 3 bases and J by 2 bases, with 13 bases left in between. The CDR3 has 15 amino acids. The CDR3 reads CASSFMLRSQETQYF. CDR3 in DNA: TGTGCCAGCAGCTTTATGTTAAGGAGTCAAGAGACCCAGTACTTC.

The chain joins TRBV27 to TRBJ2-1; 8 bases are a match to TRBD2. The CDR3 has 15 amino acids. Unmatched junction bases numbered 6, after V lost 5 bases and J lost 3 bases. CDR1 is MNHEY and CDR2 is SMNVEV in the germline V gene (reference sequence). CDR3 bases: TGTGCCAGCAGTCTCACTAGCGGATACTACAATGAGCAGTTCTTC. It is translated as CASSLTSGYYNEQFF.

This chain connects TRBV27 to TRBJ1-6; 9 nucleotides line up with TRBD1. Germline V gene sequence: CDR1 MNHEY, CDR2 SMNVEV (reference sequence). CDR3 length equals 16 residues. Germline trimming cut 6 bases from V and 0 bases from J; bases unmatched to any gene: 3. CDR3 nucleotide sequence: TGTGCCAGCAGACAGGGGGCTAACTCCTATAATTCACCCCTCCACTTT. Amino acids: CASRQGANSYNSPLHF.

The chain links TRBV5-6 to TRBJ1-4; D is perhaps TRBD1 (6 bases). This CDR3 has 15 amino acids. With 4 bases removed from V and 4 bases from J, the gap between germline ends came to 14 bases. CDR1 is SGHDT and CDR2 is YYEEEE in the germline V gene. The CDR3 region has the DNA TGTGCCAGCAGCCCACAGGGTCGTGATAATGAAAAACTGTTTTTT. Translation: CASSPQGRDNEKLFF. Together with reference TRBV5-6 and TRBJ1-4, the CDR3 gives the full variable domain: DAGVTQSPTHLIKTRGQQVTLRCSPKSGHDTVSWYQQALGQGPQFIFQYYEEEERQRGNFPDRFSGHQFPNYSSELNVNALLLGDSALYLCASSPQGRDNEKLFFGSGTQLSVL.

This rearrangement joins TRBV29-1 to TRBJ1-1; the D gene is possibly TRBD1 (5 bases). The CDR3 is 13 amino acids. CDR1 is SQVTM, CDR2 ANQGSEA, per germline. Trimming pared 7 bases from V and 8 bases from J, leaving 20 bases between. CDR3 DNA: TGCAGCGGCGCCTCCGGGGGGGTTGGAGAAGCTTTCTTT. It specifies CSGASGGVGEAFF. The full variable domain, rest sourced from reference TRBV29-1 and TRBJ1-1, is SAVISQKPSRDICQRGTSLTIQCQVDSQVTMMFWYRQQPGQSLTLIATANQGSEATYESGFVIDKFPISRPNLTFSTLTVSNMSPEDSSIYLCSGASGGVGEAFFGQGTRLTVV.

For the CDR3, the DNA is TGTGCCAGCAGTGCAGTAAACACTGAAGCTTTCTTT. Translated, it gives CASSAVNTEAFF. J is TRBJ1-1 and V is TRBV2, with no clear D. Germline lookup yields CDR1 SNHLY and CDR2 FYNNEI. V shed 4 bases and J shed 2 bases, with 5 bases lying between them. The CDR3 totals 12 residues.

This clone has only a few counts. V usage is TRBV19 and J usage is TRBJ1-3, with D perhaps TRBD1 (5 bases). This CDR3 has 16 residues. With 3 bases removed from V and 2 bases from J, the gap between germline ends came to 14 bases. Germline V gives CDR1 LNHDA, CDR2 SQIVND (reference sequence). The chain's CDR3 is CASSIGGTRAGNTIYF. DNA for the CDR3: TGTGCCAGTAGTATTGGGGGGACCAGGGCTGGAAACACCATATATTTT.

For the CDR3, the DNA is TGTGCCAGCAGCAAAGCGCGGACTAGCGGGGGAGACAATGAGCAGTTCTTC. Its protein is CASSKARTSGGDNEQFF. V is TRBV21-1 and J is TRBJ2-1; TRBD2 was called by the table and not checked on the DNA. TRBV21-1 is a recognized pseudogene. The CDR3 consists of 17 residues.

Regarding this clone: At the DNA level, this CDR3 is encoded by other sequences in the same sample as well. The V call is TRBV30, the J call TRBJ1-2; 7 nucleotides line up with TRBD1. Germline CDR1 and CDR2: GTSNPN and SVGIG (reference sequence). V was pared by 2 bases and J by 5 bases, with 5 bases of the junction left unmatched. The CDR3 spans 13 residues. The CDR3 nucleotides are TGTGCCTGGAGTCGACAGGGTGGTTATGGCTACACCTTC. Translated, it gives CAWSRQGGYGYTF. Variable domain in full (rest from reference TRBV30 and TRBJ1-2): SQTIHQWPATLVQPVGSPLSLECTVEGTSNPNLYWYRQAAGRGLQLLFYSVGIGQISSEVPQNLSASRPQDRQFILSSKKLLLSDSGFYLCAWSRQGGYGYTFGSGTRLTVV.

The V gene is TRBV7-9, the J gene TRBJ1-1, with 8 bases aligning to TRBD1. CDR1 SEHNR and CDR2 FQNEAQ come from the germline V gene (reference sequence). The CDR3 loop spans 13 amino acids. V shed 6 bases and J 0 bases; nucleotides not matched to a gene: 0. The CDR3 is CASRDRVNTEAFF. The CDR3 region has the DNA TGTGCCAGCAGGGACAGGGTGAACACTGAAGCTTTCTTT. Full variable domain (rest looked up from reference TRBV7-9 and TRBJ1-1): DTGVSQNPRHKITKRGQNVTFRCDPISEHNRLYWYRQTLGQGPEFLTYFQNEAQLEKSRLLSDRFSAERPKGSFSTLEIQRTEQGDSAMYLCASRDRVNTEAFFGQGTRLTVV.

This chain joins TRBV7-9 and TRBJ2-4; D is uncertain. The CDR3 contains 16 residues. Germline values: CDR1 SEHNR, CDR2 FQNEAQ (reference sequence). Trimming took 1 base from V and 1 from J, leaving 11 bases between them. The CDR3 sequence is CASSLELTGAKNIQYF. The DNA of the CDR3 is TGTGCCAGCAGCTTAGAACTCACTGGTGCCAAAAACATTCAGTACTTC.

This clone showed up just a few times. The V and J genes are TRBV6-5 and TRBJ2-7; 7 bases fit TRBD1. The V gene end was trimmed by 2 bases and the J gene end by 3 bases; junction bases not matched to a gene: 4. CDR3 length: 14 residues. The germline V gene has CDR1 MNHEY and CDR2 SVGAGI. CDR3 in amino acids: CASSYGNRGYEQYF. Written as DNA, the CDR3 is TGTGCCAGCAGTTACGGAAACAGGGGCTACGAGCAGTACTTC.

J is TRBJ1-1 and V is TRBV2, with a weak D call TRBD1 (5 bases). The CDR3 totals 14 residues. V gave up 7 bases and J gave up 7 bases, with 19 bases separating them. The germline V gene has CDR1 SNHLY and CDR2 FYNNEI. The CDR3 spells CASTIKEGQVEAFF. CDR3 nucleotide sequence: TGTGCCAGCACGATTAAGGAGGGGCAGGTTGAAGCTTTCTTT.

This chain joins TRBV21-1 and TRBJ2-3; the table's D call, TRBD1, was not checked against the DNA. TRBV21-1 is a documented pseudogene. CDR3 length: 16 residues. The CDR3 region has the DNA TGTGCCAGCAGCAAAAGGAGGGACAGGGAGACAGATACGCAGTATTTT. Its protein product is CASSKRRDRETDTQYF.

The chain is built from TRBV4-1 and TRBJ2-2, with 10 bases aligning to TRBD2. This CDR3 is built from 16 residues. The V segment lost 1 base and the J segment 2 bases; nucleotides outside the gene matches: 1. Germline loops: CDR1 MGHRA, CDR2 YSYEKL. CDR3 DNA: TGCGCCAGCAGCCAAGTAGCGGGAGGCAACACCGGGGAGCTGTTTTTT. Amino acid sequence: CASSQVAGGNTGELFF.

V is TRBV7-2 and J is TRBJ2-5; 8 bases map to TRBD1. In germline, CDR1 is SGHTA, CDR2 FQGNSA. The CDR3 contains 15 residues. Losses at the gene ends were 1 base for V and 5 bases for J; bases not matched to a gene: 6. CDR3 loop: CASSLVQGARETQYF. The CDR3 DNA is TGTGCCAGCAGCTTAGTGCAGGGGGCGAGGGAGACCCAGTACTTC.

In this sample, this clone turned up once. The chain has TRBV5-1 and TRBJ1-5, with TRBD1 matching 7 bases. This CDR3 has 15 residues. CDR1 and CDR2 from the germline V gene are SGHRS and YFSETQ. J was trimmed by 4 bases and V by 4 bases; bases with no gene match: 8. CDR3 coding DNA: TGCGCCAGCAGCACAGGGGACAGCCTGAATCAGCCCCAGCATTTT. Encoded protein: CASSTGDSLNQPQHF.

The chain employs TRBV3-1 (or the pseudogene TRBV3-2) and TRBJ2-2; 7 positions match TRBD1. The J segment lost 1 base and the V segment lost 4 bases, leaving 3 bases of the junction unmatched. The V gene's germline CDR1 is LGHDT and CDR2 YNNKEL (reference sequence). The CDR3 extends over 15 amino acids. This CDR3 is CASSRRTGNTGELFF. For the CDR3, the DNA is TGTGCCAGCAGCCGGCGGACAGGGAACACCGGGGAGCTGTTTTTT.

This clone was detected once. The V gene is TRBV24-1, the J gene TRBJ1-2, with TRBD1 matching over 10 bases. Germline-derived CDR1 and CDR2 are KGHDR and SFDVKD. V shed 4 bases, J shed 1 base, and the junction held 11 bases outside the gene matches. This CDR3 has 18 residues. CDR3 residues: CATSDLSTGQGVNYGYTF. The CDR3 DNA is TGTGCCACCAGTGACCTATCCACCGGACAGGGGGTTAACTATGGCTACACCTTC.

This clone was counted only a few times. The rearrangement uses TRBV6-8 and TRBJ2-1, with TRBD2 matching 7 bases. Losses at the gene ends were 8 bases for V and 5 bases for J; bases not matched to a gene: 12. The V gene's germline CDR1 is MNHGY and CDR2 SAAAGT. The CDR3 sequence is 15 residues long. This CDR3 is CASRGLGGGNNEQFF. Written as DNA, the CDR3 is TGTGCCAGCCGCGGGCTAGGCGGGGGAAACAATGAGCAGTTCTTC.

The chain has TRBV7-2 and TRBJ1-4; D is unresolved. This CDR3 is 11 amino acids long. Germline V CDR1 and CDR2: SGHTA, FQGNSA. This CDR3 reads CAEQFNEKLFF. In nucleotides, the CDR3 is TGTGCGGAACAGTTTAATGAAAAACTGTTTTTT.

The chain employs TRBV29-1 and TRBJ1-3; 7 positions match TRBD1. V trimming: 7 bases; J trimming: 4 bases; junction bases outside the gene matches: 4. Looked up from germline, CDR1 is SQVTM and CDR2 is ANQGSEA. The CDR3 covers 12 residues. DNA of the CDR3: TGCAGCGCCGAACAGGGGGGAAACACCATATATTTT. It translates to CSAEQGGNTIYF.

The V call is TRBV5-6, the J call TRBJ2-7; possibly TRBD2 for D (5 bases). V lost 7 bases and J 5 bases, leaving 16 bases between the germline ends. Germline V CDR1 and CDR2: SGHDT, YYEEEE. The CDR3 is 13 residues long. CDR3 bases: TGTGCCAGCCATATAGGAGGTCGGGACGAGCAGTACGTC. Protein product: CASHIGGRDEQYV.